This T cell receptor beta chain is drawn from a study of T cell responses to AZD1222 COVID-19 vaccine. Findings of the study overall: In the spike-specific TCR repertoire, nearly half reportedly target unmutated variant regions. Clonal diversity may have been underestimated in mostly white British donors. Increases in Spike-specific TCR breadth and depth were seen after two AZD1222 doses.

V lost 5 bases and J 4 bases, leaving 24 bases between the germline ends. Germline loops: CDR1 LNHDA, CDR2 SQIVND (reference sequence). The CDR3 totals 18 residues. Profiled with immunoSEQ multiplex PCR; TCRdb holds only in-frame clones, not every one. The sample shows some 170,000 clones, 85% to 90% of them seen only once. Points on this clone: What it binds is unknown.

This sequence originates from an adult in good health. The specimen was peripheral blood, collected on day 0 of AZD1222 vaccination. The V gene is TRBV19, the J gene TRBJ2-4, with D perhaps matching TRBD1 or TRBD2 (6 bases each). The CDR3 reads CASSPLAPGGTKKNIQYF. In DNA form, the CDR3 reads TGTGCCAGTAGTCCGTTGGCCCCGGGCGGGACAAAAAAAAACATTCAGTACTTC.